Presented here are 28 T cell receptor beta chains from one specimen sequenced in a study of T cells in Graves' hyperthyroidism and ophthalmopathy. Amplified regions were TCR beta CDR3 sequences from RNA transcripts. A first-round RT-PCR of the TCR CDR3 used the HTBI primer set. TCRdb processed the multiplex PCR reads anew with MiXCR; each CDR3 protein has one entry. The table has about 350,000 distinct CDR3 sequences, approximately 15% seen once. Input material: blood. Receptor source: a woman between 40 and 50 years old with Graves' ophthalmopathy.

This chain connects TRBV20-1 to TRBJ2-5; 7 bases agree with TRBD1. CDR3 length: 15 residues. The germline V gene has CDR1 DFQATT and CDR2 SNEGSKA (reference sequence). V lost 6 bases to trimming and J lost 4 bases; unmatched junction nucleotides: 14. CDR3 nucleotide sequence: TGCAGTGCCAGGGCTTCTTCGACAGGGAGAGAGACCCAGTACTTC. It specifies CSARASSTGRETQYF.

The J gene is TRBJ2-2, the V gene TRBV28; 10 positions match TRBD2. Germline V gene sequence: CDR1 MDHEN, CDR2 SYDVKM. The junction had 2 bases not matched to a gene; V was cut back by 5 bases and J by 5 bases. CDR3 length: 14 amino acids. In DNA form, the CDR3 reads TGTGCCAGCAGTAGCGGGGGGGCGACCGGGGAGCTGTTTTTT. Amino acids: CASSSGGATGELFF.

This clonotype was counted many times. The rearrangement links TRBV28 to TRBJ2-7; 7 nucleotides match TRBD1. The CDR3 consists of 20 residues. The germline CDR1 and CDR2 sequences are MDHEN and SYDVKM. The V gene end was trimmed by 2 bases and the J gene end by 4 bases; junction bases not matched to a gene: 23. The CDR3 DNA is TGTGCCAGCAGTTTAATGGCCCTGCGTTTACCGACAGGGTTTATTTACGAGCAGTACTTC. Amino acid sequence: CASSLMALRLPTGFIYEQYF.

This clonotype was found many times. The chain has TRBV7-9 and TRBJ2-5; possibly TRBD1 for D (5 bases). V lost 3 bases and J 5 bases, leaving 10 bases between the germline ends. This CDR3 region has 13 residues. The germline V gene has CDR1 SEHNR and CDR2 FQNEAQ (reference sequence). CDR3: CASSFGAQETQYF. The CDR3 nucleotides are TGTGCCAGCAGCTTTGGGGCGCAGGAGACCCAGTACTTC.

This chain connects TRBV13 to TRBJ2-7, with D perhaps being TRBD1 or TRBD2 (5 bases each). The length of the CDR3 is 15 residues. Germline V lookup: CDR1 PRHDT, CDR2 FYEKMQ (reference sequence). The germline V and J ends were trimmed by 4 bases and 0 bases, with 13 bases remaining between them. CDR3 in amino acids: CASSSGAGGSYEQYF. As DNA, the CDR3 is TGTGCCAGCAGCTCCGGGGCTGGGGGCTCCTACGAGCAGTACTTC. The full variable domain, with the rest looked up from reference TRBV13 and TRBJ2-7, is AAGVIQSPRHLIKEKRETATLKCYPIPRHDTVYWYQQGPGQDPQFLISFYEKMQSDKGSIPDRFSAQQFSDYHSELNMSSLELGDSALYFCASSSGAGGSYEQYFGPGTRLTVT.

This clonotype was observed many times. The chain employs TRBV28 and TRBJ2-1; the D is unclear. Germline CDR1 MDHEN, CDR2 SYDVKM. Trimming cost V 5 bases and J 9 bases, with 17 bases left between them. The CDR3 extends over 14 amino acids. The CDR3 spells CASSPPLSITEQFF. CDR3 in DNA: TGTGCCAGCAGTCCCCCCCTTAGTATTACTGAGCAGTTCTTC.

This clonotype was seen at least ten times. The rearrangement uses TRBV20-1 and TRBJ2-3; TRBD2 matches 12 bases. Germline-derived CDR1 and CDR2 are DFQATT and SNEGSKA (reference sequence). The CDR3 is 16 amino acids. Trimming at V came to 2 bases and at J to 2 bases, leaving 5 bases not matched to a gene. DNA for the CDR3: TGCAGTGCTAGATCCCGACTAGCGGGGGTCACAGATACGCAGTATTTT. Its translation is CSARSRLAGVTDTQYF.

This clonotype has ten or more counts. V usage is TRBV6-1 and J usage is TRBJ1-2, with 8 bases that match TRBD1. V was clipped by 6 bases and J by 6 bases; unmatched bases: 9. Germline CDR1 reads MNHNS; CDR2 reads SASEGT. The CDR3 extends over 14 amino acids. The CDR3 region is CASRRPGQVNGYTF. The CDR3 bases are TGTGCCAGCAGACGTCCGGGACAGGTGAATGGCTACACCTTC.

This clonotype was seen ten or more times. This chain connects TRBV30 to TRBJ1-1; no firm D call. The length of the CDR3 is 13 residues. Germline values: CDR1 GTSNPN, CDR2 SVGIG (reference sequence). V shed 2 bases and J shed 4 bases, with 11 bases lying between them. For the CDR3, the DNA is TGTGCCTGGAGTTTCACACCGAGCACTGAAGCTTTCTTT. It yields the protein CAWSFTPSTEAFF. The full variable domain, rest sourced from reference TRBV30 and TRBJ1-1, is SQTIHQWPATLVQPVGSPLSLECTVEGTSNPNLYWYRQAAGRGLQLLFYSVGIGQISSEVPQNLSASRPQDRQFILSSKKLLLSDSGFYLCAWSFTPSTEAFFGQGTRLTVV.

This clonotype was picked up a small number of times. The chain carries TRBV30 and TRBJ2-5; D not resolved. V gave up 5 bases and J gave up 5 bases, with 9 bases separating them. CDR1 and CDR2 from the germline V gene are GTSNPN and SVGIG (reference sequence). There are 11 residues in the CDR3. CDR3 DNA: TGTGCCTGGGGGGTTTGGGAGACCCAGTACTTC. It yields the protein CAWGVWETQYF. Using reference TRBV30 and TRBJ2-5 for the parts outside the CDR3, the full variable domain is SQTIHQWPATLVQPVGSPLSLECTVEGTSNPNLYWYRQAAGRGLQLLFYSVGIGQISSEVPQNLSASRPQDRQFILSSKKLLLSDSGFYLCAWGVWETQYFGPGTRLLVL.

This clonotype has a count of ten or more. The genes are TRBV6-1 and TRBJ2-3; perhaps TRBD2 as D (7 bases). Trimming took off 4 bases at V and 6 bases at J, with 17 bases between the two ends. CDR1 is MNHNS, CDR2 SASEGT, per germline. The CDR3 runs to 15 residues. This chain's CDR3 is CASSVTGGLSDTQYF. The CDR3 region has the DNA TGTGCCAGCAGTGTAACGGGGGGCCTTTCGGATACGCAGTATTTT.

Turning to this clonotype: This may stem from a read error, because a much larger clone lies one nucleotide away. The V call is TRBV20-1, the J call TRBJ1-4; D unresolved. Trimming removed 3 bases from V and 5 bases from J, with 7 bases in between. Per germline, CDR1 DFQATT and CDR2 SNEGSKA (reference sequence). CDR3 length: 12 amino acids. The CDR3 nucleotides are TGCAGTGCTAGCCTGCGCAATGAAAAACTGTTTTTT. Translating it yields CSASLRNEKLFF.

This clonotype was found many times. The chain recombines TRBV12-3 or TRBV12-4 with TRBJ2-7; 7 bases map to TRBD1. V was pared by 5 bases and J by 4 bases, with 5 bases of the junction left unmatched. This CDR3 is 13 amino acids long. CDR3 nucleotide sequence: TGTGCCAGCAGTGAAGAGGGACAGTACGAGCAGTACTTC. This codes for CASSEEGQYEQYF.

This clonotype was counted only a few times. The rearrangement uses TRBV7-2 and TRBJ1-3; 9 nucleotides line up with TRBD1. The CDR3 runs 16 residues. Germline V CDR1 and CDR2: SGHTA, FQGNSA. V trimming: 4 bases; J trimming: 4 bases; junction bases outside the gene matches: 8. The CDR3 is CASSYRQGGRGNTIYF. The CDR3 nucleotides are TGTGCCAGCAGCTACCGACAGGGGGGTAGAGGAAACACCATATATTTT. The full variable domain, its missing parts supplied by reference TRBV7-2 and TRBJ1-3, is GAGVSQSPSNKVTEKGKDVELRCDPISGHTALYWYRQSLGQGLEFLIYFQGNSAPDKSGLPSDRFSAERTGGSVSTLTIQRTQQEDSAVYLCASSYRQGGRGNTIYFGEGSWLTVV.

This clonotype was seen repeatedly, ten times or more. The CDR3: CASSRWISTYNEQFF. Written as DNA, the CDR3 is TGTGCCAGCAGTAGGTGGATCTCTACCTACAATGAGCAGTTCTTC. This chain links TRBV27 with TRBJ2-1, with D uncertain. The V gene's germline CDR1 is MNHEY and CDR2 SMNVEV (reference sequence). This CDR3 has 15 amino acids. V was cut by 5 bases and J by 2 bases, with 13 bases left in between.

The rearrangement joins TRBV20-1 to TRBJ2-3, with 14 bases aligning to TRBD2. The germline CDR1 and CDR2 sequences are DFQATT and SNEGSKA (reference sequence). The CDR3 consists of 18 residues. Trimming removed 4 bases from V and 2 bases from J; junction bases left unmatched: 11. CDR3 region: CSATGLAGVRYATDTQYF. CDR3 DNA sequence: TGCAGTGCTACGGGACTAGCGGGAGTCCGTTACGCCACAGATACGCAGTATTTT.

This clonotype has just a few counts. V gene TRBV20-1 combines with J gene TRBJ1-1; perhaps TRBD1 as D (6 bases). This CDR3 is 13 amino acids long. Looked up from germline, CDR1 is DFQATT and CDR2 is SNEGSKA (reference sequence). V lost 4 bases to trimming and J lost 6 bases, with 15 bases between them. The CDR3 region is CSANPRTVPEAFF. The CDR3 DNA reads TGCAGTGCTAACCCCCGGACAGTGCCTGAAGCTTTCTTT.

This clonotype was recorded many times. The chain has TRBV15 and TRBJ2-3; a weak D match, TRBD1 (5 bases). The germline gives CDR1 LNHNV, CDR2 YYDKDF (reference sequence). The V and J ends lost 5 bases and 0 bases respectively, with 27 bases between them. This CDR3 is 20 amino acids long. DNA for the CDR3: TGTGCCACCAGCCCTCCGCCCATCTACAGGAGTCCATTTAGCACAGATACGCAGTATTTT. Protein product: CATSPPPIYRSPFSTDTQYF. Filled out from reference TRBV15 and TRBJ2-3, the complete variable domain reads DAMVIQNPRYQVTQFGKPVTLSCSQTLNHNVMYWYQQKSSQAPKLLFHYYDKDFNNEADTPDNFQSRRPNTSFCFLDIRSPGLGDTAMYLCATSPPPIYRSPFSTDTQYFGPGTRLTVL.

V gene TRBV2 combines with J gene TRBJ2-7; 9 nucleotides match TRBD1. CDR3 length: 13 amino acids. Germline V gene data show CDR1 as SNHLY and CDR2 as FYNNEI. V lost 7 bases to trimming and J lost 5 bases; unmatched junction nucleotides: 6. CDR3 DNA sequence: TGTGCCAGCACCGGTGGGACAGGGAACGAGCAGTACTTC. Encoded protein: CASTGGTGNEQYF.

CDR3 loop: CASSLDHRGLKGEQYF. The DNA for the CDR3 is TGTGCCAGCAGCTTAGATCACAGGGGGCTGAAAGGGGAGCAGTACTTC. The genes are TRBV11-2 and TRBJ2-7; 9 bases line up with TRBD1. CDR1 SGHAT and CDR2 FQNNGV come from the germline V gene. With 0 bases clipped from V and 7 bases from J, the junction kept 10 bases outside the gene matches. This CDR3 has 16 amino acids.

A word on this clonotype: The junction departs from the called germline gene at one end, perhaps through a read error. The chain recombines TRBV19 with TRBJ2-1; D not resolved. The CDR3 is made up of 12 amino acids. The germline gives CDR1 LNHDA, CDR2 SQIVND (reference sequence). The CDR3 bases are TGTGTCAGTGATTCGTTAGGCAATGAGCAGTTCTTC. Encoded protein: CVSDSLGNEQFF.

This clonotype was detected only a few times. A much larger clone differs from this one at a single base, so this may be a read error. This chain uses TRBV6-1 with TRBJ2-1; D gene ambiguous. CDR3 length: 10 amino acids. V lost 6 bases and J 5 bases, leaving 2 bases between the germline ends. Germline V gene lookup returns CDR1 MNHNS and CDR2 SASEGT. The CDR3 nucleotides read TGTGCCAGCAGGGACAATGAGCAGTTCTTC. Translating it yields CASRDNEQFF.

DNA of the CDR3: TGCGCCAGCAGCCGTAAACCATGGGCTAGCGGGGGATCTAGCACAGATACGCAGTATTTT. Translation: CASSRKPWASGGSSTDTQYF. The rearrangement joins TRBV4-1 to TRBJ2-3; 10 bases fit TRBD2. Germline assignment: CDR1 MGHRA and CDR2 YSYEKL. This CDR3 region has 20 residues. J gave up 0 bases and V 4 bases, and 16 bases lay outside the gene matches.

This chain connects TRBV6-6 to TRBJ2-7; a weak D match, TRBD2 (5 bases). CDR1 MNHNY and CDR2 SVGAGI come from the germline V gene (reference sequence). V dropped 0 bases and J dropped 4 bases, with 10 bases sitting between them. CDR3 length: 14 amino acids. The CDR3 protein is CASSYSRTEYEQYF. For the CDR3, the DNA is TGTGCCAGCAGTTACTCCCGGACTGAATACGAGCAGTACTTC.

J is TRBJ1-4 and V is TRBV7-4, with TRBD1 matching 8 bases. The CDR3 is 17 amino acids. V shed 11 bases, J shed 8 bases, and the junction held 22 bases outside the gene matches. In germline, CDR1 is SGHVT, CDR2 SQSDAQ. CDR3 loop: CADENHAQQGVGEKLFF. The CDR3 DNA reads TGTGCCGACGAGAACCACGCGCAACAGGGGGTAGGGGAAAAACTGTTTTTT.

This clonotype was seen many times. The V call is TRBV29-1, the J call TRBJ2-7, with 8 bases identical to TRBD1. Germline V CDR1 and CDR2: SQVTM, ANQGSEA. This CDR3 is 12 amino acids long. Trimming removed 4 bases from V and 6 bases from J; junction bases left unmatched: 5. In DNA form, the CDR3 reads TGCAGCGTTGGACAGGGGAACGGCGAGCAGTACTTC. Amino acid sequence: CSVGQGNGEQYF.

This clonotype has ten or more counts. The chain links TRBV7-3 to TRBJ2-5; 9 nucleotides line up with TRBD2. Germline V CDR1 and CDR2: SGHTA, FQGTGA. The CDR3 is made up of 15 amino acids. Unmatched junction bases numbered 6, after V lost 5 bases and J lost 2 bases. The chain's CDR3 is CASSPPAGGQETQYF. CDR3 DNA: TGTGCCAGCAGCCCCCCAGCGGGAGGTCAAGAGACCCAGTACTTC. Using reference TRBV7-3 and TRBJ2-5 for the parts outside the CDR3, the full variable domain is GAGVSQTPSNKVTEKGKYVELRCDPISGHTALYWYRQSLGQGPEFLIYFQGTGAADDSGLPNDRFFAVRPEGSVSTLKIQRTERGDSAVYLCASSPPAGGQETQYFGPGTRLLVL.

This clonotype was seen ten or more times. The CDR3 DNA reads as TGTGCCAGCAGTCAAGGCCCGAACACCGGGGAGCTGTTTTTT. It is translated as CASSQGPNTGELFF. This chain links TRBV12-3 or TRBV12-4 with TRBJ2-2; the D is unclear. The CDR3 has 14 amino acids. The ends were cut back, 5 bases at V and 0 bases at J, with 7 bases in the middle.